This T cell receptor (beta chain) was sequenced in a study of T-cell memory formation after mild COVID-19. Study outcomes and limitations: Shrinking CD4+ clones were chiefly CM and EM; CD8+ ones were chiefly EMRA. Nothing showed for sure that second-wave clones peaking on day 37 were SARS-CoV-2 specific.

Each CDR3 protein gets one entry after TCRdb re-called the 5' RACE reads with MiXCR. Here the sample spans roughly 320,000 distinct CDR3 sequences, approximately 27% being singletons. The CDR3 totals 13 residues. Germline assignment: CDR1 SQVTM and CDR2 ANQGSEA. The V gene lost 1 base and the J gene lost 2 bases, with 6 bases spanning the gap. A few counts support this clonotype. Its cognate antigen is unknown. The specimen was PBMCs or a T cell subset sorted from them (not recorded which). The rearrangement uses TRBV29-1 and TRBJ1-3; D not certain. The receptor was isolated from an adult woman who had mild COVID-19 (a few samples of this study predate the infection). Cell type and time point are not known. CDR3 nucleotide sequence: TGCAGCGTTGAAGGAGAGGCTGGAAACACCATATATTTT. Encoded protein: CSVEGEAGNTIYF.